The rows below give T cell receptor beta chains drawn from one sample of a study of CD8+CD57+ T cells in acquired aplastic anemia. MiXCR, run by TCRdb on the reads, gives a single entry per CDR3 protein. Here the sample spans 220,000 or so distinct CDR3 sequences, less than 75% being singletons. Sequenced: sorted CD4+, CD8+, or CD8+CD57+ T cells (not recorded which) from PBMCs. The receptor source for this set is a human donor with aplastic anemia. Both conserved end residues are part of each CDR3. Fields, in order: D gene, clone size, V gene, J gene, CDR3 DNA, CDR3 protein. A D gene is named only where the DNA matches it firmly. Clone size is stated in some rows and not others, as once, few, many or a class when expanded.

d_gene: .; abundance: many; v_gene: TRBV12-3/TRBV12-4; j_gene: TRBJ2-2; CDR3nt: TGTGCCAGCAGTTCGCTACAGGGAAACACCGGGGAGCTGTTTTTT; CDR3aa: CASSSLQGNTGELFF
d_gene: .; abundance: .; v_gene: TRBV19; j_gene: TRBJ2-5; CDR3nt: TGTGCCAGTAGTATAAGGCCGGTAGGGGGGGCCGGGGAGACCCAGTACTTC; CDR3aa: CASSIRPVGGAGETQYF
d_gene: TRBD1; abundance: .; v_gene: TRBV19; j_gene: TRBJ1-3; CDR3nt: TGTGCCAGTAGTCTGGACAGGACAAACACCATATATTTT; CDR3aa: CASSLDRTNTIYF
d_gene: TRBD2; abundance: .; v_gene: TRBV5-1; j_gene: TRBJ2-1; CDR3nt: TGCGCCAGCAGCTTGATCGGGCAGGGAGGGTACAATGAGCAGTTCTTC; CDR3aa: CASSLIGQGGYNEQFF
d_gene: .; abundance: .; v_gene: TRBV2; j_gene: TRBJ2-7; CDR3nt: TGTGCCAGCAGTGGGGGCAGAGGTTACCTTTACGAGCAGTACTTC; CDR3aa: CASSGGRGYLYEQYF
d_gene: .; abundance: .; v_gene: TRBV27; j_gene: TRBJ2-1; CDR3nt: TGTGCCAGCAGTTTACAGGGACAACCTTACAATGAGCAGTTCTTC; CDR3aa: CASSLQGQPYNEQFF
d_gene: TRBD1; abundance: once; v_gene: TRBV9; j_gene: TRBJ1-6; CDR3nt: TGTGCCAGCAGCGCGCGGACAGGGGGTAATTCACCCCTCCACTTT; CDR3aa: CASSARTGGNSPLHF
d_gene: TRBD1; abundance: .; v_gene: TRBV15; j_gene: TRBJ1-3; CDR3nt: TGTGCCACCAGCAGGACAGGGAAGGTTGATAGAAACACCATATATTTT; CDR3aa: CATSRTGKVDRNTIYF
d_gene: .; abundance: few; v_gene: TRBV10-3; j_gene: TRBJ2-7; CDR3nt: TGTGCCATCAGCACAGGGGAGGGCGAGCAGTACTTC; CDR3aa: CAISTGEGEQYF
d_gene: .; abundance: .; v_gene: TRBV5-6; j_gene: TRBJ2-5; CDR3nt: TGTGCCAGCAGCTTAGATCGGGGGATGGAGACCCAGTACTTC; CDR3aa: CASSLDRGMETQYF